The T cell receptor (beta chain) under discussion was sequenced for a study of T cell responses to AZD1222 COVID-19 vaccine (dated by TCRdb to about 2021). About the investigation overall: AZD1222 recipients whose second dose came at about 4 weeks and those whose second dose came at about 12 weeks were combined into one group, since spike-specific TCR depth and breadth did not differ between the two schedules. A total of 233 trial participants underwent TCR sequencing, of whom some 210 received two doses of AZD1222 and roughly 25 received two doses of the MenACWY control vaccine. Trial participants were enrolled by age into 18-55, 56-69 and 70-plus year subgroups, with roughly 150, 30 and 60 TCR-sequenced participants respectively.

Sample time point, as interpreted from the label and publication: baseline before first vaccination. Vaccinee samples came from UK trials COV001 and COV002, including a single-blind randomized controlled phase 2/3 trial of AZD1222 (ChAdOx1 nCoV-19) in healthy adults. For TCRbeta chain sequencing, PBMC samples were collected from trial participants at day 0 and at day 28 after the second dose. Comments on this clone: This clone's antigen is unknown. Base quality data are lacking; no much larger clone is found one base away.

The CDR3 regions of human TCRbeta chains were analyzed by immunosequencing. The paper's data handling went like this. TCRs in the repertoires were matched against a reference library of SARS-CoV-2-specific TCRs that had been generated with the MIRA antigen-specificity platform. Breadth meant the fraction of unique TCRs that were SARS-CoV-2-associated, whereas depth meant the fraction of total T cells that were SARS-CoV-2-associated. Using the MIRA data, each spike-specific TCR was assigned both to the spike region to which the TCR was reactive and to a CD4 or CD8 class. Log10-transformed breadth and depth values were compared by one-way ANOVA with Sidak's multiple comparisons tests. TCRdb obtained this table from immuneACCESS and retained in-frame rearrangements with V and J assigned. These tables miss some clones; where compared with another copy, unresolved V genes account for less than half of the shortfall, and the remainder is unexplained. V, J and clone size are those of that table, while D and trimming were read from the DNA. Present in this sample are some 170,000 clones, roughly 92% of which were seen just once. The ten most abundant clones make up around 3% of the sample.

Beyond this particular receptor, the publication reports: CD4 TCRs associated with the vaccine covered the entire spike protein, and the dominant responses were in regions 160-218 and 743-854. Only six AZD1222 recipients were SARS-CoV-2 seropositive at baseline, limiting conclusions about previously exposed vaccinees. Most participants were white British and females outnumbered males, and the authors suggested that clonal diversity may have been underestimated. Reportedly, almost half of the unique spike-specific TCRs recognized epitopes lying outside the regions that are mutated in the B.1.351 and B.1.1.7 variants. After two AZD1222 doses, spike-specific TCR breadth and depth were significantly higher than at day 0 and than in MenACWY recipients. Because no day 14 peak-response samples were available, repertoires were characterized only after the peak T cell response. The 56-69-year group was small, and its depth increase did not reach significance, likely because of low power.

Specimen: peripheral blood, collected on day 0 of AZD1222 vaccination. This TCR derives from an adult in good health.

The CDR3 protein: CASGLALATYEQYF. Here is the DNA: TGTGCTAGTGGTCTAGCCCTCGCCACCTACGAGCAGTACTTC. The receptor chain draws on TRBV12-5 and TRBJ2-7, and TRBD2 may be the D gene, going by 5 matching bases. As encoded in the germline V gene, CDR1 is LGHNT while CDR2 is FRNRAP. Trimming takes 5 bases from V and 2 bases from J, and the germline ends sit 13 bases apart. Its CDR3 holds 14 amino acids, cysteine through phenylalanine. Solely the CDR3 DNA is kept, with 42 bases framed from the first base.